This TCR beta chain was retrieved from a study of T cells after yellow fever vaccination. The CDR3 spans 14 residues. With 5 bases removed from V and 2 bases from J, the gap between germline ends came to 12 bases. The germline V gene has CDR1 KGHSH and CDR2 LQKENI. TCRdb fed the 5' RACE reads into MiXCR, producing one record per CDR3 protein. The sample contains 450,000 to 600,000 distinct CDR3 sequences, approximately 13% of which appear only once. The sequence was obtained from a man between 25 and 39 years old who received the YFV17D yellow fever vaccine. Sequenced material: PBMCs, taken on the day of the yellow fever booster vaccination. The chain carries TRBV18 and TRBJ2-5, with D hard to call. The CDR3 region is CASSNWAAQETQYF. The CDR3, as DNA: TGTGCCAGCTCAAATTGGGCAGCTCAAGAGACCCAGTACTTC.